This entry describes one TCR beta chain. This record comes from a study of blood T cell repertoires in COVID-19. Sequencing was performed with immunoSEQ multiplex PCR; in TCRdb, only in-frame clones are kept and a portion is missing. This table has about 52,000 clones, about 80% appearing once. This CDR3 is 14 amino acids long. J lost 6 bases, V lost 8 bases, and 7 bases had no gene match. CDR1 and CDR2 from the germline V gene are MGHDK and SYGVNS. The clonotype originates from a man aged 70 or older with active COVID-19. The rearrangement uses TRBV25-1 and TRBJ2-1, with 10 bases matching TRBD2. Sequencing was carried out using peripheral blood. The CDR3 loop is CASSTSGRFNEQFF. The CDR3 region has the DNA TGTGCCAGCTCGACTAGCGGGCGTTTCAATGAGCAGTTCTTC.